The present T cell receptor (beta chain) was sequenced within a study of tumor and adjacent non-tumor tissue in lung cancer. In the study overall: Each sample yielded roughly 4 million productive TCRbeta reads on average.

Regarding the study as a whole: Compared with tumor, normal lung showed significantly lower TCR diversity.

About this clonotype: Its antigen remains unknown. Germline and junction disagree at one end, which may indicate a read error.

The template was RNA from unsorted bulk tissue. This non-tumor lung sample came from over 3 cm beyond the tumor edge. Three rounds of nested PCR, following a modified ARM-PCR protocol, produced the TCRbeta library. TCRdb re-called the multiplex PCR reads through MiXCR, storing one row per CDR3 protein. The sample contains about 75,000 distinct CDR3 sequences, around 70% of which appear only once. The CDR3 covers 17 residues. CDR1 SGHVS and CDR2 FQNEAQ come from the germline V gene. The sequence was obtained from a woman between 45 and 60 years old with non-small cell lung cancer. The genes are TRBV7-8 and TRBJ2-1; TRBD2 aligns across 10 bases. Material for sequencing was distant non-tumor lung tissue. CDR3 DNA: TGTGCCAGCAGCCCCCTAGCGGGAGTGACCTCCCACAATGAGCAGTTCTTC. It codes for CASSPLAGVTSHNEQFF.